This T cell receptor beta chain is from a study of primary melanoma T cells and metastatic recurrence. The wider study: Primary melanomas here were stage T2 to T4, over 1 mm thick.

This clone was recorded once. Its antigen is not identified. Profiled with immunoSEQ multiplex PCR; TCRdb holds only in-frame clones, not every one. The sample includes roughly 1,400 clones, 77% of them seen just once. Points from the study as a whole: Tumor T-cell fraction reportedly predicted progression-free survival independently. The authors suggested a successful antitumor T-cell response can exist in primary melanoma.

The CDR3 consists of 15 residues. The V end lost 2 bases, the J end lost 0 bases, and 9 bases lay between the germline ends. Germline V lookup: CDR1 MGHDK, CDR2 SYGVNS. Material: melanoma tumor tissue. The chain uses TRBV25-1 and TRBJ2-3; D is unresolved. The TCR comes from a human donor with melanoma. For the CDR3, the DNA is TGTGCCAGCAGTGAACTCGGCAAAAGCACAGATACGCAGTATTTT. It codes for CASSELGKSTDTQYF.